This T cell receptor beta chain stems from a study of shared clonotypes between healthy human individuals. Study-level findings and limits: Shared across four donors were approximately 5% of the naive CD4 clonotypes. Estimated clonotype richness was generally higher in naive than memory subsets.

The CDR3 spans 15 residues. V dropped 5 bases and J dropped 4 bases, with 12 bases sitting between them. CDR1 is MDHEN, CDR2 SYDVKM, per germline. In regard to this clone: Antigen: not known.

For every subset, genomic DNA was evenly distributed across several immunoSEQ plates. Here immunoSEQ multiplex PCR was the method, and the copy in TCRdb shows in-frame clones only, minus some. The data contain roughly 2 million clones, more than 90% of them seen just once; the ten biggest clones take up 0.1% to 0.15%. The sequenced material came from naive CD4+ T cells sorted from blood. Subset meaning: CD45RA+ positively selected. The receptor comes from a man aged 18 to 29 in good health. The chain combines TRBV28 with TRBJ1-6; D gene uncertain. CDR3 in amino acids: CASSPPGLYNSPLHF. The CDR3 DNA is TGTGCCAGCAGTCCCCCAGGACTGTATAATTCACCCCTCCACTTT.